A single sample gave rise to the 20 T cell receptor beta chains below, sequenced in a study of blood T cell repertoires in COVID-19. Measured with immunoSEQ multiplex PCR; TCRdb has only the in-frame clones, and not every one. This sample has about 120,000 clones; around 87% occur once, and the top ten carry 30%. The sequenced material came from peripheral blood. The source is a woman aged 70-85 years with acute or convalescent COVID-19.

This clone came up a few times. The CDR3 spells CASKLGGTYEQYF. DNA of the CDR3: TGTGCCAGCAAGCTCGGGGGAACCTACGAGCAGTACTTC. The chain uses TRBV12-3 or TRBV12-4 and TRBJ2-7; tentative D call: TRBD2 (6 bases). The CDR3 is made up of 13 amino acids. Trimming removed 7 bases at V and 2 bases at J, with 12 bases between.

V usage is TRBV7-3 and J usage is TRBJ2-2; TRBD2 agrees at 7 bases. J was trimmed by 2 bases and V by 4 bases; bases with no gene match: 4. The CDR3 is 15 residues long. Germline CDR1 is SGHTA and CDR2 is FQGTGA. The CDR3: CASSYSSGNTGELFF. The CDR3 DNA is TGTGCCAGCAGCTACTCTAGCGGAAACACCGGGGAGCTGTTTTTT.

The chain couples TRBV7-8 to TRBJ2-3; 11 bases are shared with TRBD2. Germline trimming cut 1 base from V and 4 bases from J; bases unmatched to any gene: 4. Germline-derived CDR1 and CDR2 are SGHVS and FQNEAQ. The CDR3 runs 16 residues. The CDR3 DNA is TGTGCCAGCAGCTTAGTTGGACTAGCGGGTGCAGATACGCAGTATTTT. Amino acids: CASSLVGLAGADTQYF.

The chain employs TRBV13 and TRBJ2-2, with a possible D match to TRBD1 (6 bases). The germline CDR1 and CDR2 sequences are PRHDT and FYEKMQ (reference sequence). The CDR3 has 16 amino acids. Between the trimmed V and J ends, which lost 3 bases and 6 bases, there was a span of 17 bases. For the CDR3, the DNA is TGTGCCAGCAGCTTGAAAACAGGGATTGGGTCCGGGGAGCTGTTTTTT. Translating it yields CASSLKTGIGSGELFF.

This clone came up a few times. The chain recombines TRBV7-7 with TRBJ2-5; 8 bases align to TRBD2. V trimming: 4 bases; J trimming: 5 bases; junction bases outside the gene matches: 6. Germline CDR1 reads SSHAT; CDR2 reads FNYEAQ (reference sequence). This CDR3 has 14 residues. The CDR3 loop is CASSSGLAAETQYF. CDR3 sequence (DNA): TGTGCCAGCAGCTCCGGACTAGCAGCCGAGACCCAGTACTTC.

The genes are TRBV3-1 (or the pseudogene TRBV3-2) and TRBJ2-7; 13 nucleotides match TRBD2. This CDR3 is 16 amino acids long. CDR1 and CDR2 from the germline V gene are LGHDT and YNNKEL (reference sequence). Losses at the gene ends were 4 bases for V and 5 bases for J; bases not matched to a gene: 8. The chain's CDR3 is CASSPPGLAGRHEQYF. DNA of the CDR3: TGTGCCAGCAGCCCTCCGGGACTAGCGGGGAGGCACGAGCAGTACTTC.

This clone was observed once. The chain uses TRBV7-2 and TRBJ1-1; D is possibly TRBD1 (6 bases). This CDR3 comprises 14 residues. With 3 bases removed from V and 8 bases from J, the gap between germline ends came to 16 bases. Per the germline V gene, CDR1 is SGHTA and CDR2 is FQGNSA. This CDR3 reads CASSFPPQGPEAFF. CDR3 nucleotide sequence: TGTGCCAGCAGCTTCCCTCCACAGGGTCCCGAAGCTTTCTTT.

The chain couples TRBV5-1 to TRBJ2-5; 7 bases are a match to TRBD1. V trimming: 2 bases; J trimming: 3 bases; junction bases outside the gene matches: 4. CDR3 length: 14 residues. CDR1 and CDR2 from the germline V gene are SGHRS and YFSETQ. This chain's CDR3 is CASSFGQVKETQYF. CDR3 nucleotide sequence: TGCGCCAGCAGCTTCGGACAGGTTAAAGAGACCCAGTACTTC.

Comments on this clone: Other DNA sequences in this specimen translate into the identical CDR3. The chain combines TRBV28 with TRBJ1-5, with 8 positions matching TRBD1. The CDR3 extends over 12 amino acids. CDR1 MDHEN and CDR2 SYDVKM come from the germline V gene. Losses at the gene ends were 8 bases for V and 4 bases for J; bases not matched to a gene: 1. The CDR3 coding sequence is TGTGCCAGCCGGACAGGGAATCAGCCCCAGCATTTT. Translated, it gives CASRTGNQPQHF.

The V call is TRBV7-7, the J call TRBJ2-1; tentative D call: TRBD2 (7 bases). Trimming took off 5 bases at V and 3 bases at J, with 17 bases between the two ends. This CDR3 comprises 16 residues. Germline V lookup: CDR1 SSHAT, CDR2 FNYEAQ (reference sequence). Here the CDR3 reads CASSPHGGTSYNEQFF. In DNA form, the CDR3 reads TGTGCCAGCAGCCCGCACGGGGGGACAAGCTACAATGAGCAGTTCTTC.

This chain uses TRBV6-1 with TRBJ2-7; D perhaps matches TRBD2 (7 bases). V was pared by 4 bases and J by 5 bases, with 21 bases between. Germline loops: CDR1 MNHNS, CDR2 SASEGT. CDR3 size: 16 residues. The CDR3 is CASSGLGGAPRNEQYF. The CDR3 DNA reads TGTGCCAGCAGTGGGCTGGGGGGGGCGCCGAGAAACGAGCAGTACTTC.

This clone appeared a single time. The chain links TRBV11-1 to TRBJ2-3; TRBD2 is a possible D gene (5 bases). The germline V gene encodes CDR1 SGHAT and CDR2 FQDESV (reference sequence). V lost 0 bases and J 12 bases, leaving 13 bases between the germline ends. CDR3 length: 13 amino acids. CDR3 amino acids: CASSLARVTPQYF. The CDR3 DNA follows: TGTGCCAGCAGCTTAGCGAGGGTCACGCCCCAGTATTTT.

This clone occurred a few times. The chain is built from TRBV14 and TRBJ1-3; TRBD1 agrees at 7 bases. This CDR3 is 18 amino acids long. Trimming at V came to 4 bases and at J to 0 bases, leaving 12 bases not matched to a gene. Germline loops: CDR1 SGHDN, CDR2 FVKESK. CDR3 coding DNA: TGTGCCAGCAGCCCGTCCCGGACAGGAGTTCTCTCTGGAAACACCATATATTTT. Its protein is CASSPSRTGVLSGNTIYF.

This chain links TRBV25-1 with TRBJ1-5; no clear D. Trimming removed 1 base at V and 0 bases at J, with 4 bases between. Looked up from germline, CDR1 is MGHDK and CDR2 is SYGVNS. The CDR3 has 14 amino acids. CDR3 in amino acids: CASSEFSSNQPQHF. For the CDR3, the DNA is TGTGCCAGCAGTGAATTTAGTAGCAATCAGCCCCAGCATTTT.

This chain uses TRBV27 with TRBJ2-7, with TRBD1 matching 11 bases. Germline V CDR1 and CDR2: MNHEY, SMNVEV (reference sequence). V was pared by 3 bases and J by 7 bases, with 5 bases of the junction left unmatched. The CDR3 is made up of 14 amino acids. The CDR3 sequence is CASSFGQGAREQYF. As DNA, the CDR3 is TGTGCCAGCAGTTTTGGACAGGGGGCGCGGGAGCAGTACTTC.

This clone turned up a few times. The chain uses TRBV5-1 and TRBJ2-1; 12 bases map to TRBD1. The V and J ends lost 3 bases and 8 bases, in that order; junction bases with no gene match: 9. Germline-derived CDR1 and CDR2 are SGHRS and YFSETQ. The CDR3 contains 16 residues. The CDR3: CASSSTGTGGHDEQFF. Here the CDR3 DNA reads TGCGCCAGCAGCTCGACCGGGACAGGGGGCCATGATGAGCAGTTCTTC.

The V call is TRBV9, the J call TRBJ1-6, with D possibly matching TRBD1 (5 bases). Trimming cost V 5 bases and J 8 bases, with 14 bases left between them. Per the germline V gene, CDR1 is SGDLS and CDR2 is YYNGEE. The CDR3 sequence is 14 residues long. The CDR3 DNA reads TGTGCCAGCAGGACGGACGCGGGGGATTCACCCCTCCACTTT. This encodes CASRTDAGDSPLHF.

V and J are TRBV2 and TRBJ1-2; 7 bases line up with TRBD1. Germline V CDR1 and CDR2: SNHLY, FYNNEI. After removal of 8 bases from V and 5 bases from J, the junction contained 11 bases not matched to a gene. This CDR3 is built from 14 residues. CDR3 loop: CASFRGGARYGYTF. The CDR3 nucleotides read TGTGCCAGCTTCCGAGGGGGCGCACGTTATGGCTACACCTTC.

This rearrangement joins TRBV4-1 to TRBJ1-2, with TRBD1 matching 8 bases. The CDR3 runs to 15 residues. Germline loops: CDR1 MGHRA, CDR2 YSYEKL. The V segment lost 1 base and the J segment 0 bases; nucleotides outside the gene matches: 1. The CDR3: CASSQADRANYGYTF. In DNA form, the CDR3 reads TGCGCCAGCAGCCAAGCGGACAGGGCTAACTATGGCTACACCTTC.

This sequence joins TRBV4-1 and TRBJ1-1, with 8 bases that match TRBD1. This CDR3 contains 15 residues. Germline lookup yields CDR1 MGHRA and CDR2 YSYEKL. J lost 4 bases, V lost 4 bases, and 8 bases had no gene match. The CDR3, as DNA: TGCGCCAGCAGCCGAGGCGGACAGGGAGGCACTGAAGCTTTCTTT. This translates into CASSRGGQGGTEAFF.